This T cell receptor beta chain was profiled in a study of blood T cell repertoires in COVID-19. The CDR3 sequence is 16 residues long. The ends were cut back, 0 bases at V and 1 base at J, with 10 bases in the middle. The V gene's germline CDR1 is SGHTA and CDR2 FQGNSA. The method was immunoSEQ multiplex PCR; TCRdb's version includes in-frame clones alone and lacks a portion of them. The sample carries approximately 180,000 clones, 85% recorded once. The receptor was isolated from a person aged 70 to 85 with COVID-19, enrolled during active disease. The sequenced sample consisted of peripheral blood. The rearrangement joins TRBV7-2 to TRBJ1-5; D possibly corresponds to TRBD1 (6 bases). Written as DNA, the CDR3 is TGTGCCAGCAGCTTAGCTTCCAGGGGAAGCAATCAGCCCCAGCATTTT. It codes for CASSLASRGSNQPQHF.